The 24 T cell receptor beta chains below all came from one sample that was sequenced in a study of radiotherapy plus CTLA-4 blockade in lung cancer (dated by TCRdb to the late 2010s). Library preparation employed the immunoSEQ multiplex PCR assay. Sourced from immuneACCESS, this table was stored by TCRdb with only in-frame sequences that have V and J called. A share of the clones is absent; for the studies checked, an unresolved V gene accounts for under half, and the remainder has no known explanation. This sample lists 50,000 to 70,000 clones; roughly 79% were detected once. Of the sample, 5% to 7.5% is held by the ten largest clones. The specimen comprised peripheral blood, sampled from a patient treated with radiotherapy plus ipilimumab. These TCRs come from a human donor with non-small cell lung cancer whose response to radiotherapy plus ipilimumab could not be evaluated.

This sequence joins TRBV5-1 and TRBJ2-7; TRBD1 matches 9 bases. The CDR3 has 14 amino acids. V trimming: 4 bases; J trimming: 4 bases; junction bases outside the gene matches: 6. Germline loops: CDR1 SGHRS, CDR2 YFSETQ. CDR3 sequence: CASSPTGTGYEQYF. CDR3 nucleotides: TGCGCCAGCAGCCCAACCGGGACAGGGTACGAGCAGTACTTC.

The chain employs TRBV6-1 and TRBJ1-5, with D possibly matching TRBD1 (6 bases). Germline lookup yields CDR1 MNHNS and CDR2 SASEGT. This CDR3 comprises 15 residues. The ends were cut back, 5 bases at V and 4 bases at J, with 15 bases in the middle. CDR3 DNA sequence: TGTGCCAGCAGTCAAACAGGGCAGAGAAATCAGCCCCAGCATTTT. Translating it yields CASSQTGQRNQPQHF.

The chain links TRBV10-2 to TRBJ2-3, with D possibly TRBD2 on 6 matching bases. This CDR3 region has 16 residues. Germline loops: CDR1 WSHSY, CDR2 SAAADI. The V end was cut by 3 bases, the J end by 2 bases, with 15 bases between. The CDR3 DNA sequence: TGCGCCAGCAGTGAAGGAGGGAGAGGGGTCACAGATACGCAGTATTTT. Translation: CASSEGGRGVTDTQYF.

The gene calls are TRBV4-1 and TRBJ2-6; 13 positions agree with TRBD2. V lost 0 bases and J lost 2; bases outside the gene matches: 13. The germline gives CDR1 MGHRA, CDR2 YSYEKL. The CDR3 extends over 22 amino acids. CDR3 DNA sequence: TGCGCCAGCAGCCAAGAAACTGCGACTAGCGGGAGGAGGCCCCCTGGGGCCAACGTCCTGACTTTC. Amino acid sequence: CASSQETATSGRRPPGANVLTF.

This rearrangement joins TRBV29-1 to TRBJ2-7, with a tentative D call TRBD1 (5 bases). This CDR3 region has 14 residues. The V end lost 4 bases, the J end lost 0 bases, and 13 bases lay between the germline ends. Per germline, CDR1 SQVTM and CDR2 ANQGSEA. CDR3 protein: CSVVDSAFSYEQYF. DNA of the CDR3: TGCAGCGTTGTCGACAGCGCCTTCTCCTACGAGCAGTACTTC.

V gene TRBV4-3 combines with J gene TRBJ1-3; the D gene is possibly TRBD1 (5 bases). The CDR3 totals 17 residues. Germline V gene data show CDR1 as LGHNA and CDR2 as YSLEER. Trimming cost V 0 bases and J 0 bases, with 12 bases left between them. The CDR3 nucleotides are TGCGCCAGCAGCCAAGAGGGGGGAGCGAGCTCTGGAAACACCATATATTTT. Its translation is CASSQEGGASSGNTIYF.

The V call is TRBV5-1, the J call TRBJ2-5; maybe TRBD2 (6 bases). V gave up 0 bases and J gave up 2 bases, with 14 bases separating them. The length of the CDR3 is 16 residues. Germline CDR1 is SGHRS and CDR2 is YFSETQ. Written as DNA, the CDR3 is TGCGCCAGCAGCTTGGGTTGGCGGGGAGATCAAGAGACCCAGTACTTC. This sequence encodes CASSLGWRGDQETQYF.

This rearrangement joins TRBV7-2 to TRBJ1-4; D is unresolved. The CDR3 covers 16 residues. Germline CDR1 and CDR2: SGHTA and FQGNSA. The germline V and J ends were trimmed by 2 bases and 7 bases, with 17 bases remaining between them. The CDR3: CASSLFAGLSSEKLFF. The CDR3 nucleotides are TGTGCCAGCAGCTTATTCGCGGGTTTGTCGAGTGAAAAACTGTTTTTT. Variable domain in full (rest from reference TRBV7-2 and TRBJ1-4): GAGVSQSPSNKVTEKGKDVELRCDPISGHTALYWYRQSLGQGLEFLIYFQGNSAPDKSGLPSDRFSAERTGGSVSTLTIQRTQQEDSAVYLCASSLFAGLSSEKLFFGSGTQLSVL.

The rearrangement uses TRBV30 and TRBJ1-1, with a tentative D call TRBD1 (5 bases). The ends were cut back, 1 base at V and 6 bases at J, with 12 bases in the middle. Germline assignment: CDR1 GTSNPN and CDR2 SVGIG (reference sequence). The CDR3 totals 13 residues. In DNA, the CDR3 is TGTGCCTGGAGTGGGGGGGGAGGACCTGAAGCTTTCTTT. It encodes CAWSGGGGPEAFF.

The chain is built from TRBV7-9 and TRBJ1-3, with D unresolved. Germline V gene sequence: CDR1 SEHNR, CDR2 FQNEAQ (reference sequence). The CDR3 length is 14 residues. V was trimmed by 5 bases and J by 0 bases, leaving 8 bases between them. CDR3 region: CASSAGSSGNTIYF. The CDR3 DNA follows: TGTGCCAGCAGCGCAGGCAGCTCTGGAAACACCATATATTTT.

This clone was detected only a few times. The J gene is TRBJ1-1, the V gene TRBV7-9, with unresolved D. The V end lost 5 bases, the J end lost 1 base, and 11 bases lay between the germline ends. This CDR3 region has 14 residues. The germline V gene has CDR1 SEHNR and CDR2 FQNEAQ (reference sequence). CDR3 amino acids: CASSPRHSNTEAFF. CDR3 bases: TGTGCCAGCAGCCCGCGACACTCGAACACTGAAGCTTTCTTT. The variable domain in full, with the rest retrieved from reference TRBV7-9 and TRBJ1-1, is DTGVSQNPRHKITKRGQNVTFRCDPISEHNRLYWYRQTLGQGPEFLTYFQNEAQLEKSRLLSDRFSAERPKGSFSTLEIQRTEQGDSAMYLCASSPRHSNTEAFFGQGTRLTVV.

The J gene is TRBJ2-7, the V gene TRBV7-2, with TRBD2 matching 13 bases. The germline V gene has CDR1 SGHTA and CDR2 FQGNSA. Trimming took 0 bases from V and 3 from J; bases not matched to a gene: 8. The CDR3 has 18 amino acids. CDR3 nucleotide sequence: TGTGCCAGCAGCTTAGCAACTAGCGGGGGGGCCTCGGGCTACGAGCAGTACTTC. Amino acid sequence: CASSLATSGGASGYEQYF.

The chain combines TRBV12-5 with TRBJ2-5; 8 bases map to TRBD2. The CDR3 loop spans 16 amino acids. Germline assignment: CDR1 LGHNT and CDR2 FRNRAP. V trimming: 1 base; J trimming: 5 bases; junction bases outside the gene matches: 9. CDR3 in amino acids: CASGLGAGVGWETQYF. The CDR3 DNA follows: TGTGCTAGTGGTTTGGGAGCGGGAGTAGGATGGGAGACCCAGTACTTC.

The chain couples TRBV15 to TRBJ2-7; 10 nucleotides align to TRBD1. CDR1 is LNHNV and CDR2 is YYDKDF in the germline V gene (reference sequence). Germline trimming cut 5 bases from V and 7 bases from J; bases unmatched to any gene: 11. The CDR3 covers 15 residues. CDR3: CATSAPGQGTLEQYF. In DNA form, the CDR3 reads TGTGCCACCAGCGCTCCGGGACAGGGGACCCTGGAGCAGTACTTC.

The chain recombines TRBV28 with TRBJ1-5, with D unclear. Germline assignment: CDR1 MDHEN and CDR2 SYDVKM. The CDR3 consists of 13 residues. V lost 2 bases, J lost 7 bases, and 9 bases lay in between. The CDR3 spells CASSLEASQPQHF. The CDR3 region has the DNA TGTGCCAGCAGTTTAGAGGCAAGCCAGCCCCAGCATTTT.

The rearrangement links TRBV5-1 to TRBJ2-5; 9 positions match TRBD2. There are 16 residues in the CDR3. V lost 2 bases and J lost 5; bases outside the gene matches: 10. Looked up from germline, CDR1 is SGHRS and CDR2 is YFSETQ. DNA for the CDR3: TGCGCCAGCAGCTTACTTTTAGCGGGAGTCGGGGAGACCCAGTACTTC. Its protein product is CASSLLLAGVGETQYF.

This clone was detected once. This rearrangement joins TRBV5-4 to TRBJ1-3, with 12 bases that match TRBD1. This CDR3 is built from 17 residues. The germline CDR1 and CDR2 sequences are SGHNT and YYREEE (reference sequence). Unmatched junction bases numbered 13, after V lost 4 bases and J lost 8 bases. In DNA form, the CDR3 reads TGTGCCAGCAGCGACGATCGGGACAGGGGGCGCGAGGACACCATATATTTT. Protein: CASSDDRDRGREDTIYF.

V is TRBV7-6 and J is TRBJ2-3; the match to TRBD2 covers 8 bases. This CDR3 is 17 amino acids long. V trimming: 5 bases; J trimming: 0 bases; junction bases outside the gene matches: 10. Germline CDR1 reads SGHVS; CDR2 reads FNYEAQ. The CDR3 reads CASSRGGRSSSTDTQYF. In DNA form, the CDR3 reads TGTGCCAGCAGCAGAGGCGGGAGGAGTTCTAGCACAGATACGCAGTATTTT.

CDR3 amino acids: CASSIGASGRIHYEQYF. CDR3 DNA: TGTGCCAGTAGTATTGGGGCTAGCGGGCGGATACACTACGAGCAGTACTTC. The rearrangement joins TRBV19 to TRBJ2-7, with TRBD2 matching 8 bases. Germline V gene data show CDR1 as LNHDA and CDR2 as SQIVND (reference sequence). The length of the CDR3 is 17 residues. V shed 3 bases and J 3 bases; nucleotides not matched to a gene: 13.

This chain uses TRBV28 with TRBJ1-4; D perhaps matches TRBD1 (5 bases). Germline V CDR1 and CDR2: MDHEN, SYDVKM. V was pared by 5 bases and J by 5 bases, with 12 bases between. The CDR3 runs 14 residues. The CDR3 DNA sequence: TGTGCCAGCAGTGTTAGGGGAGGAAATGAAAAACTGTTTTTT. Translating it yields CASSVRGGNEKLFF.

V usage is TRBV20-1 and J usage is TRBJ2-7; no firm D call. Per germline, CDR1 DFQATT and CDR2 SNEGSKA (reference sequence). CDR3 size: 11 residues. The CDR3 sequence: CNAEGNYEQYF. In DNA form, the CDR3 reads TGCAACGCGGAAGGTAACTACGAGCAGTACTTC.

This clone was counted a single time. The rearrangement links TRBV7-9 to TRBJ1-4, with D tentatively TRBD1 (5 bases). The CDR3 covers 16 residues. V gave up 3 bases and J gave up 5 bases, with 16 bases separating them. Germline CDR1 reads SEHNR; CDR2 reads FQNEAQ (reference sequence). The CDR3 sequence: CASSFSGREGNEKLFF. CDR3 nucleotide sequence: TGTGCCAGCAGCTTTTCTGGCCGGGAGGGGAATGAAAAACTGTTTTTT.

The V call is TRBV29-1, the J call TRBJ2-3; possibly TRBD1 for D (5 bases). Germline CDR1 is SQVTM and CDR2 is ANQGSEA. Between the trimmed V and J ends, which lost 7 bases and 4 bases, there was a span of 6 bases. The CDR3 length is 10 residues. The CDR3 region is CSGGPDTQYF. In nucleotides, the CDR3 is TGCAGCGGGGGCCCAGATACGCAGTATTTT.

The J gene is TRBJ2-1, the V gene TRBV5-6, with TRBD2 matching 11 bases. Unmatched junction bases numbered 15, after V lost 3 bases and J lost 10 bases. This CDR3 has 17 residues. Germline V CDR1 and CDR2: SGHDT, YYEEEE. CDR3 nucleotides: TGTGCCAGCAGCTGGGGCGGGAGTTTTAGCGGGAGGGGGGAGCAGTTCTTC. This translates into CASSWGGSFSGRGEQFF.